These 20 T cell receptor beta chains were sequenced from one sample in a study of early T cells in non-severe SARS-CoV-2 infection. TCRdb passed the 5' RACE reads through MiXCR, listing each CDR3 protein once. The sample lists tens of thousands of distinct CDR3 sequences; over 3% were seen once. Sequenced sample: whole blood. The origin of the receptors is an adult who was a healthcare worker with PCR-confirmed SARS-CoV-2 infection or an uninfected control (not recorded which).

This clonotype was counted only a few times. The chain combines TRBV6-5 with TRBJ2-7; D remains unclear. Germline V gene sequence: CDR1 MNHEY, CDR2 SVGAGI. V was cut by 2 bases and J by 3 bases, with 14 bases left in between. This CDR3 comprises 15 residues. Written as DNA, the CDR3 is TGTGCCAGCAGTTACCAGTTGGGCAGAGACTACGAGCAGTACTTC. It specifies CASSYQLGRDYEQYF.

This clonotype occurred a few times. At one of its ends the junction is not consistent with the germline gene, which may arise from a read error. V and J are TRBV4-1 and TRBJ2-1; 9 bases align to TRBD1. CDR1 and CDR2 from the germline V gene are MGHRA and YSYEKL. This CDR3 is built from 17 residues. The CDR3 bases are TGCGCGAGCAGTGGACAGGGGCGCTCCAGCTCCTACAATGAGCAGTTCTTC. It codes for CASSGQGRSSSYNEQFF.

This clonotype was picked up a small number of times. The gene calls are TRBV11-3 and TRBJ2-5, with D tentatively TRBD1 or TRBD2 (5 bases each). The CDR3 has 15 amino acids. V gave up 1 base and J gave up 2 bases, with 11 bases separating them. Germline values: CDR1 SGHNT, CDR2 YENEEA. The CDR3 sequence: CASSLVWDAQETQYF. The DNA for the CDR3 is TGTGCCAGCAGCTTAGTTTGGGACGCACAAGAGACCCAGTACTTC.

The table lists this clonotype with many counts. Compared with germline, one end of the junction differs, possibly owing to a read error. The chain links TRBV13 to TRBJ2-3, with D unclear. Germline lookup yields CDR1 PRHDT and CDR2 FYEKMQ (reference sequence). The CDR3 sequence is 15 residues long. Here the CDR3 DNA reads TGTGCCAGCAGTTTAGATAGTTTAGGGACAGATACGCAGTATTTT. Encoded protein: CASSLDSLGTDTQYF.

This clonotype appeared many times. The rearrangement uses TRBV6-5 and TRBJ2-1; D is possibly TRBD2 (5 bases). Germline assignment: CDR1 MNHEY and CDR2 SVGAGI. The length of the CDR3 is 14 residues. V was pared by 0 bases and J by 7 bases, with 10 bases between. CDR3 nucleotide sequence: TGTGCCAGCAGTTACTCCGAGGGATCGAATGAGCAGTTCTTC. Amino acid sequence: CASSYSEGSNEQFF.

At least ten counts were recorded for this clonotype. The chain couples TRBV7-2 to TRBJ1-1, with TRBD1 as a possible D gene (6 bases). CDR3 size: 14 residues. Trimming stripped 4 bases from V and 3 bases from J, with 12 bases between. Germline loops: CDR1 SGHTA, CDR2 FQGNSA. CDR3: CASSSQGSYTEAFF. The CDR3 DNA reads TGTGCCAGCAGCTCGCAGGGGTCCTACACTGAAGCTTTCTTT.

This clonotype showed up many times. This chain connects TRBV12-3 or TRBV12-4 to TRBJ2-3; tentatively, D is TRBD2 (7 bases). The V end was cut by 4 bases, the J end by 1 base, with 15 bases between. The CDR3 contains 16 residues. The CDR3 protein is CASSSNWGGGTDTQYF. CDR3 nucleotide sequence: TGTGCCAGCAGTTCCAATTGGGGGGGCGGCACAGATACGCAGTATTTT.

The sample holds many counts of this clonotype. The rearrangement uses TRBV11-2 and TRBJ2-3, with D hard to call. V lost 6 bases and J lost 0, with 16 bases in between. Per germline, CDR1 SGHAT and CDR2 FQNNGV. CDR3 length: 16 amino acids. The CDR3 loop is CASSSQAPPSTDTQYF. CDR3 in DNA: TGTGCCAGCAGTTCTCAGGCTCCTCCTAGCACAGATACGCAGTATTTT.

In its sample, this clonotype was seen many times. Since the CDR3 does not end with the conserved phenylalanine or tryptophan, this likely comes from a read error. V usage is TRBV7-6 and J usage is TRBJ2-1; the match to TRBD2 covers 8 bases. Germline-derived CDR1 and CDR2 are SGHVS and FNYEAQ. CDR3 size: 18 residues. Trimming removed 1 base from V and 3 bases from J; junction bases left unmatched: 11. In DNA, the CDR3 is TGTGCCAGCAGCTTAGACGATAGCGGGGCCCTGGGCTACAATGAGCAGTTCCTC. It is translated as CASSLDDSGALGYNEQFL.

This clonotype was counted at least ten times. The rearrangement joins TRBV5-4 to TRBJ2-5; 9 nucleotides align to TRBD1. The junction had 5 bases not matched to a gene; V was cut back by 4 bases and J by 10 bases. The CDR3 has 12 amino acids. Looked up from germline, CDR1 is SGHNT and CDR2 is YYREEE (reference sequence). CDR3 amino acids: CASSTDRGDQYF. CDR3 sequence (DNA): TGTGCCAGCAGCACTGACAGGGGGGACCAGTACTTC.

The table lists this clonotype with many counts. The CDR3 DNA follows: TGTGCCAGCAGTGCTAACGCGTGGGGGAACACTGAAGCTTTCTTT. It translates to CASSANAWGNTEAFF. The chain recombines TRBV6-4 with TRBJ1-1; D unresolved. The CDR3 is 15 amino acids. V lost 4 bases and J 1 base, leaving 13 bases between the germline ends. Germline V gene lookup returns CDR1 MRHNA and CDR2 SNTAGT.

This clonotype was observed at least ten times. One junction end disagrees with the germline gene, perhaps due to a read error. The chain employs TRBV7-9 and TRBJ2-1, with TRBD2 as a possible D gene (5 bases). This CDR3 contains 15 residues. CDR1 SEHNR and CDR2 FQNEAQ come from the germline V gene (reference sequence). The CDR3 DNA is TGTGCCAGCAGCCCAACCGGGATTATGAACAATGGGCAGTTCTTC. Its translation: CASSPTGIMNNGQFF.

Notes on this clonotype: This may be a read error: a much more frequent sequence differs by one nucleotide. J is TRBJ2-1 and V is TRBV12-3 or TRBV12-4; D gene ambiguous. This CDR3 comprises 13 residues. CDR3 nucleotide sequence: TGTGTCAGCAGTTACCGGACGCCAAATGAGCAGTTCTTC. It specifies CVSSYRTPNEQFF.

This clonotype was recorded a few times. The chain combines TRBV5-1 with TRBJ2-2; D unclear. The CDR3 length is 15 residues. Trimming left V 0 bases short and J 1 base short, with 7 bases between. Germline V gene data show CDR1 as SGHRS and CDR2 as YFSETQ. The DNA for the CDR3 is TGCGCCAGCAGCTTGGGACTCCGGAACACCGGGGAGCTGTTTTTT. Protein: CASSLGLRNTGELFF. Together with reference TRBV5-1 and TRBJ2-2, the CDR3 gives the full variable domain: KAGVTQTPRYLIKTRGQQVTLSCSPISGHRSVSWYQQTPGQGLQFLFEYFSETQRNKGNFPGRFSGRQFSNSRSEMNVSTLELGDSALYLCASSLGLRNTGELFFGEGSRLTVL.

This clonotype showed up just a few times. The chain recombines TRBV30 with TRBJ2-7; 7 nucleotides line up with TRBD1. Germline lookup yields CDR1 GTSNPN and CDR2 SVGIG (reference sequence). The CDR3 consists of 14 residues. The V segment lost 5 bases and the J segment 3 bases; nucleotides outside the gene matches: 10. The CDR3 DNA reads as TGTGCCTGGGAGACAGGGTCGGGTGTCTACGAGCAGTACTTC. Protein: CAWETGSGVYEQYF. Full variable domain (outside the CDR3, taken from reference TRBV30 and TRBJ2-7): SQTIHQWPATLVQPVGSPLSLECTVEGTSNPNLYWYRQAAGRGLQLLFYSVGIGQISSEVPQNLSASRPQDRQFILSSKKLLLSDSGFYLCAWETGSGVYEQYFGPGTRLTVT.

There are many counts of this clonotype. The chain carries TRBV5-1 and TRBJ2-6; no clear D. CDR3 length equals 14 residues. CDR1 is SGHRS and CDR2 is YFSETQ in the germline V gene. The V end was cut by 2 bases, the J end by 0 bases, with 3 bases between. As DNA, the CDR3 is TGCGCCAGCAGCTTCTTCTCTGGGGCCAACGTCCTGACTTTC. Its translation: CASSFFSGANVLTF.

The V and J genes are TRBV2 and TRBJ2-1; 10 positions agree with TRBD2. Germline lookup yields CDR1 SNHLY and CDR2 FYNNEI. Trimming took 0 bases from V and 10 from J; bases not matched to a gene: 9. The CDR3 length is 16 residues. CDR3 sequence: CASSEAFLAGDYEQFF. Written as DNA, the CDR3 is TGTGCCAGCAGTGAAGCTTTCCTAGCGGGAGATTACGAGCAGTTCTTC.

The chain combines TRBV27 with TRBJ2-7, with 8 bases fitting TRBD1. The ends lost 5 bases at V and 1 base at J; junction bases unmatched: 16. The CDR3 has 18 residues. Germline V lookup: CDR1 MNHEY, CDR2 SMNVEV (reference sequence). In nucleotides, the CDR3 is TGTGCCAGCAGTCTAAGCGCCCCGGGACAGGTAGTTTCCTACGAGCAGTACTTC. This sequence encodes CASSLSAPGQVVSYEQYF.

Notes on this clonotype: A read error may be the cause here, since a much bigger clone is one base away. The chain combines TRBV18 with TRBJ2-5; D is unclear. Germline V gives CDR1 KGHSH, CDR2 LQKENI. This CDR3 contains 14 residues. The CDR3 DNA sequence: TGTGCCGGCTCACCTGAACTCGGCCAAGAGACCCAGTACTTC. Translating it yields CAGSPELGQETQYF.

This clonotype was recorded at least ten times. The chain recombines TRBV21-1 with TRBJ2-5. TRBV21-1 is listed as a pseudogene. The CDR3 runs to 13 residues. CDR3 DNA sequence: TGTGCCAGCAGCAAAAAGTGTGAAGAGACCCAGTACTTC. The encoded protein is CASSKKCEETQYF.